This entry features one TCR beta chain sequence. Its antigen is currently unknown. The data belong to a study of beta chain features in type 1 diabetes. General study findings and limits: Any role of HLA type in TCRB rearrangement remained unresolved here.

CDR3 size: 15 residues. V was clipped by 3 bases and J by 3 bases; unmatched bases: 3. The germline V gene encodes CDR1 SGHTA and CDR2 FQGNSA. CD45RO/CCR7/CD25/CD127/CD95/CD27 separated CD4+ naive, central memory, regulatory and stem cell-like memory cells by sorting. TCRB transcripts that were expressed got sequenced, as all of the isolated RNA had been reverse transcribed. The assay was immunoSEQ multiplex PCR, and TCRdb's table has in-frame clones only and misses some. The sample records approximately 300,000 clones, about 10% being singletons. The receptor comes from a woman in her twenties or thirties in good health. Sequenced input: naive CD4+ T cells from blood. This chain links TRBV7-2 with TRBJ2-7; 12 bases are shared with TRBD2. CDR3 sequence reads: CASSFQTSGSYEQYF. The DNA for the CDR3 is TGTGCCAGCAGCTTTCAGACTAGCGGGAGCTACGAGCAGTACTTC.